This T cell receptor beta chain is drawn from a study of T-cell memory formation after mild COVID-19. Study outcomes and limitations: Within pre-infection memory, some responding clones were found, suggesting cross-reactive memory joined.

A 5'RACE reaction primed in the constant segment made cDNA libraries of TCR alpha and TCR beta, and these carried sample barcodes and UMIs. TCRdb recomputed calls from the 5' RACE reads with MiXCR, one row per CDR3 protein. The table has hundreds of thousands of distinct CDR3 sequences, 15% to 20% seen once. The CDR3 runs 14 residues. Per germline, CDR1 MNHEY and CDR2 SMNVEV (reference sequence). Losses at the gene ends were 5 bases for V and 4 bases for J; bases not matched to a gene: 5. This clonotype was observed at least ten times. Its antigen is undetermined. This clonotype originated in an adult woman who had mild COVID-19 (a few samples of this study predate the infection). Cell type and time point are not known. Material for sequencing was PBMCs or a T cell subset sorted from them (not recorded which). This chain uses TRBV27 with TRBJ2-1; 7 bases align to TRBD1. The CDR3 nucleotides are TGTGCCAGCAGTCTACCGGGACAGTACAATGAGCAGTTCTTC. This encodes CASSLPGQYNEQFF.